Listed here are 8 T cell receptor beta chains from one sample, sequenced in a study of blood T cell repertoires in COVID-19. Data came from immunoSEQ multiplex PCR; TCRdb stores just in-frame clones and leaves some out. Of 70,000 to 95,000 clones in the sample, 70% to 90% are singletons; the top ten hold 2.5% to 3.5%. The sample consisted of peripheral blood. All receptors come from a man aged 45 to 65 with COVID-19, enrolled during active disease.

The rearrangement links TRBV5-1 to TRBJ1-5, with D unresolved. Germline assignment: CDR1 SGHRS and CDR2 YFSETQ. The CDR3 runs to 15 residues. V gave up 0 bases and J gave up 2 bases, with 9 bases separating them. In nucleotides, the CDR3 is TGCGCCAGCAGCTTGGTATCGGGTGGCAATCAGCCCCAGCATTTT. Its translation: CASSLVSGGNQPQHF.

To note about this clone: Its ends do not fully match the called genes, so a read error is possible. The CDR3: CASSLSGGNEQFF. The CDR3 nucleotides are TGTGCTAGCAGCTTGTCAGGGGGCAATGAGCAGTTCTTC. The chain couples TRBV7-7 to TRBJ2-1; 7 nucleotides align to TRBD1. Germline CDR1 reads SSHAT; CDR2 reads FNYEAQ (reference sequence). The CDR3 sequence is 13 residues long.

The chain's CDR3 is CASSDSAKGYGYTF. CDR3 coding DNA: TGTGCCAGCAGTGACTCTGCAAAGGGGTATGGCTACACCTTC. This chain joins TRBV6-4 and TRBJ1-2; D might be TRBD1 (5 bases). The CDR3 runs to 14 residues. Germline V CDR1 and CDR2: MRHNA, SNTAGT. The V and J ends lost 0 bases and 5 bases respectively, with 10 bases between them.

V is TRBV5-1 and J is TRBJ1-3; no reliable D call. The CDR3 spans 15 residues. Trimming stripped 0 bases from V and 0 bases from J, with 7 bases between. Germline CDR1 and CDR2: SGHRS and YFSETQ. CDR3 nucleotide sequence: TGCGCCAGCAGCTTGGACACATACTCTGGAAACACCATATATTTT. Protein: CASSLDTYSGNTIYF.

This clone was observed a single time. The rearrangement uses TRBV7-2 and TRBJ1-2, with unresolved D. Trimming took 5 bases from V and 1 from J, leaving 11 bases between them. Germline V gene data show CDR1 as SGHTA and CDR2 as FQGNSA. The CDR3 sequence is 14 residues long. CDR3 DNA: TGTGCCAGCAGCGCGGGCAGTCTTAACTATGGCTACACCTTC. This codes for CASSAGSLNYGYTF.

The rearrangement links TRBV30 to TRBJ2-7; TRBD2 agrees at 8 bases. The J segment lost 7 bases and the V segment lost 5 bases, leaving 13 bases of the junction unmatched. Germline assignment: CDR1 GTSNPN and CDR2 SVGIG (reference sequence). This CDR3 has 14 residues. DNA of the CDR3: TGTGCCTGGCGAGCGGGAGTTCAAAGAAGGGAGCAGTACTTC. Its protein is CAWRAGVQRREQYF.

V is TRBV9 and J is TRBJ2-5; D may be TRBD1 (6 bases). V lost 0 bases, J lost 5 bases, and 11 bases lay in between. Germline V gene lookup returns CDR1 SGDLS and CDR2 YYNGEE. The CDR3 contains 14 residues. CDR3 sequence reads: CASSVDGGSETQYF. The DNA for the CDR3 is TGTGCCAGCAGCGTAGATGGGGGCTCGGAGACCCAGTACTTC.

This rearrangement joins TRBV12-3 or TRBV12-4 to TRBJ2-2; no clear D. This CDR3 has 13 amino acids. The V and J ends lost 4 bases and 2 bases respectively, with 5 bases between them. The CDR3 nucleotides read TGTGCCAGCAGTTCTATTAACACCGGGGAGCTGTTTTTT. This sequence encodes CASSSINTGELFF.